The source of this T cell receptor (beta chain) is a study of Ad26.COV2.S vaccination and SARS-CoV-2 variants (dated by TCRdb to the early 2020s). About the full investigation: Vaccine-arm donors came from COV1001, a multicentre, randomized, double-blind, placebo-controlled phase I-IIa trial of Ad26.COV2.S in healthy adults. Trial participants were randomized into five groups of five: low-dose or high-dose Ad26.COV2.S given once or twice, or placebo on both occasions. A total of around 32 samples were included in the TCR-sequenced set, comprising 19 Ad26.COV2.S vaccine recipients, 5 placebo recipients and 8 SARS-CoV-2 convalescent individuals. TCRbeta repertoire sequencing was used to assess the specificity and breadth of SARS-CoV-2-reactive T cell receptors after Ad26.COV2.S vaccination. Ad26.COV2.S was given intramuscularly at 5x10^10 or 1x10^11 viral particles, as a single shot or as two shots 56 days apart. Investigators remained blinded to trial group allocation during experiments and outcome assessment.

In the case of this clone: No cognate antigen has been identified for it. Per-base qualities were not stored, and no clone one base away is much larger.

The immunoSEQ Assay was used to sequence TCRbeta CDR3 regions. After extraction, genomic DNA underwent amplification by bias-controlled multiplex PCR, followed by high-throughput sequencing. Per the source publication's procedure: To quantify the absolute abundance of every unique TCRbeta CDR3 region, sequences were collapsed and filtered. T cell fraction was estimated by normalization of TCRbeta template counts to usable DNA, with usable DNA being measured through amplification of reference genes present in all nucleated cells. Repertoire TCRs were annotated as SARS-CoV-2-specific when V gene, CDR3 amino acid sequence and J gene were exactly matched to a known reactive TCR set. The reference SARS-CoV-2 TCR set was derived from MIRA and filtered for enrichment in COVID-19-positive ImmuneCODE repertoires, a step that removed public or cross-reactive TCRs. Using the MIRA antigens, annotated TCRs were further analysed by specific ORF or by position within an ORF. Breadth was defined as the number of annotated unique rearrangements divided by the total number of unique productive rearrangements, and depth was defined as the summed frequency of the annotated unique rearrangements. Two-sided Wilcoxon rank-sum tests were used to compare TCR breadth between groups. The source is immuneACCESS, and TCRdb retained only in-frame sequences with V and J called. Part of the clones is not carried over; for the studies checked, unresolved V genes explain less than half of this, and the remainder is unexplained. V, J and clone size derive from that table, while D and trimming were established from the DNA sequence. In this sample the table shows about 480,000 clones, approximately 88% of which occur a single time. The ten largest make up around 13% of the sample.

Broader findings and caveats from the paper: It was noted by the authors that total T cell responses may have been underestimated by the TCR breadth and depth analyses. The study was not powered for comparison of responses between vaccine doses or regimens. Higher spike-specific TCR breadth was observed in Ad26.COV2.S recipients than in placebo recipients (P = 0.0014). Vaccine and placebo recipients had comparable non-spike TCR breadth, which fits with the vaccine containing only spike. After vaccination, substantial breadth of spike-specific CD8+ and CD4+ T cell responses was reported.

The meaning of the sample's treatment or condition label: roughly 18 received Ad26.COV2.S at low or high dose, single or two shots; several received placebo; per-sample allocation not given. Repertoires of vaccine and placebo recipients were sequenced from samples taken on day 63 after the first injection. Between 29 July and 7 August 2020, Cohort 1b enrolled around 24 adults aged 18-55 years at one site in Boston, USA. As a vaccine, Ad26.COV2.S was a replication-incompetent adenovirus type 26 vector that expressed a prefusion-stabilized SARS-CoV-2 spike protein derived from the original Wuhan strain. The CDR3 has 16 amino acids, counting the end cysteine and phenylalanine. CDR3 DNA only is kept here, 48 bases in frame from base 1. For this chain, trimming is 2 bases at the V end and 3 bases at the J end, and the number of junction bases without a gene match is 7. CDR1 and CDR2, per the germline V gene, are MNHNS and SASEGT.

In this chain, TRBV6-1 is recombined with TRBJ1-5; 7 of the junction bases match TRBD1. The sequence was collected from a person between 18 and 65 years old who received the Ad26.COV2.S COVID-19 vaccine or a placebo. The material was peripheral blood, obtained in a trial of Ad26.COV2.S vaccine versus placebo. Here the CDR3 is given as CASSEKGQLFNQPQHF. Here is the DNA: TGTGCCAGCAGTGAAAAGGGACAGTTGTTCAATCAGCCCCAGCATTTT.